The entry below describes one T cell receptor beta chain. The sample originates from a study of blood T cell repertoires in COVID-19. The length of the CDR3 is 13 residues. The V gene's germline CDR1 is KGHSH and CDR2 LQKENI. The ends were cut back, 3 bases at V and 12 bases at J, with 12 bases in the middle. Per the original methods: Amplification of reference gene primers was used by the study to estimate nucleated cell counts. Profiling relied on immunoSEQ multiplex PCR, and the TCRdb table lists in-frame clones only, not all of them. V, J and clone size are taken as reported in that table, and D and trimming were inferred from the DNA itself. The table includes about 260,000 clones, 70% to 90% detected once.

The V gene is TRBV18, the J gene TRBJ1-6; possible D gene TRBD1, 6 bases. The sequence was collected from a human donor in a cohort sampled during active COVID-19. Specimen: peripheral blood. The CDR3 coding sequence is TGTGCCAGCTCACCGGACAGCTTAGGACCCCTCCACTTT. This translates into CASSPDSLGPLHF.